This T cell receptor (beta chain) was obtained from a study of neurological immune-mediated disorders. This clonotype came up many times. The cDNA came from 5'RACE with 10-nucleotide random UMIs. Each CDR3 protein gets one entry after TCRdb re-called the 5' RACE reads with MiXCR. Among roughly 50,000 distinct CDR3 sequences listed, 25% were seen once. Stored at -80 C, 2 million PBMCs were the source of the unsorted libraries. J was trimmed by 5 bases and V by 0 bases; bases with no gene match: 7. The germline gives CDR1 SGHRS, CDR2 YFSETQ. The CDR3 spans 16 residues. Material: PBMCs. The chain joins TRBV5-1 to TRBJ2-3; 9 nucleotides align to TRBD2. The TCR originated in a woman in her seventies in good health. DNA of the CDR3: TGCGCCAGCAGCTTGGAGGTAGCGGGAGCTGGAGATACGCAGTATTTT. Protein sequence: CASSLEVAGAGDTQYF.